The 25 T cell receptor beta chains given below trace back to one sample, sequenced in a study of CD8+CD57+ T cells in acquired aplastic anemia. Template material for TCR beta VDJ and CDR3 profiling consisted of genomic DNA. Via MiXCR, TCRdb re-called the reads, giving one row per CDR3 protein. The sample lists more than 250,000 distinct CDR3 sequences; roughly 82% were seen once. For sequencing, patients were chosen who had shown expansion of CD8+CD57+ cells by flow cytometry. Sequencing was done on a sample of sorted CD4+, CD8+, or CD8+CD57+ T cells (not recorded which) from PBMCs. These receptors came from a human donor with aplastic anemia.

This chain links TRBV7-9 with TRBJ2-5; 7 bases line up with TRBD2. Germline trimming cut 8 bases from V and 11 bases from J; bases unmatched to any gene: 11. This CDR3 has 12 amino acids. Germline-derived CDR1 and CDR2 are SEHNR and FQNEAQ (reference sequence). CDR3 protein: CASLFGGEGQYF. The CDR3 DNA sequence: TGTGCCAGCCTCTTTGGGGGGGAGGGGCAGTACTTC.

A word on this clonotype: At one end the junction does not follow the germline gene, possibly because of a read error. This chain joins TRBV9 and TRBJ2-3; D tentatively reads TRBD1 or TRBD2 (5 bases each). This CDR3 region has 14 residues. Germline CDR1 is SGDLS and CDR2 is YYNGEE. CDR3 nucleotides: TGTGCCAGCAGCGCCGGGGCTAGCCCAGTAGATACGCATTTT. Protein: CASSAGASPVDTHF.

This sequence joins TRBV7-3 and TRBJ2-3; TRBD2 agrees at 14 bases. Germline loops: CDR1 SGHTA, CDR2 FQGTGA. The J segment lost 13 bases and the V segment lost 5 bases, leaving 11 bases of the junction unmatched. The CDR3 spans 15 residues. CDR3 residues: CASSARTSGRTYEYF. The CDR3 nucleotides read TGTGCCAGCAGCGCCCGGACTAGCGGGAGGACCTACGAGTATTTT.

The chain is built from TRBV14 and TRBJ1-1; no clear D. The CDR3 runs 15 residues. V was trimmed by 2 bases and J by 4 bases, leaving 14 bases between them. Germline CDR1 and CDR2: SGHDN and FVKESK. Here the CDR3 reads CASSQPSYGGTEAFF. DNA for the CDR3: TGTGCCAGCAGCCAACCTAGCTACGGAGGCACTGAAGCTTTCTTT.

V and J are TRBV20-1 and TRBJ1-1, with TRBD1 matching 8 bases. Germline V gene lookup returns CDR1 DFQATT and CDR2 SNEGSKA (reference sequence). Trimming cost V 3 bases and J 5 bases; bases outside gene matches: 5. The CDR3 loop spans 13 amino acids. As DNA, the CDR3 is TGCAGTGCTAGGGACAGGGTAAGGACTGAAGCTTTCTTT. This codes for CSARDRVRTEAFF.

This clonotype is a singleton in its sample. The junction differs from germline at one of its ends, possibly a read error. V usage is TRBV7-9 and J usage is TRBJ2-3; 8 nucleotides line up with TRBD2. Per germline, CDR1 SEHNR and CDR2 FQNEAQ (reference sequence). This CDR3 region has 14 residues. The CDR3 region is CASSFQGGGGTEDF. The CDR3 coding sequence is TGTGCCAGCAGCTTTCAAGGAGGCGGGGGGACCGAGGATTTT.

Of note for this clonotype: The CDR3 does not end in the conserved phenylalanine or tryptophan, so this is likely a read error. The limits of the CDR3 on the DNA are not certain, so only TCRdb's listed CDR3 is given. The J gene is TRBJ2-3, the V gene TRBV7-2; TRBD1 is the table's D call, not checked against the DNA. With termini counted, the CDR3 has 13 amino acids. CDR1 and CDR2 (germline): SGHTA, FQGNSA. The CDR3 spells CASNPDRSSYEQY.

Of note for this clonotype: The missing conserved phenylalanine or tryptophan at the end of this CDR3 makes a read error likely. The genes are TRBV24-1 and TRBJ2-2; 9 bases are a match to TRBD1. Germline lookup yields CDR1 KGHDR and CDR2 SFDVKD. The trim removed 9 bases at V and 3 bases at J, leaving 1 base unmatched. The length of the CDR3 is 13 residues. The CDR3 sequence is CATWTGDTGELFL. The CDR3 region has the DNA TGTGCCACCTGGACAGGGGACACCGGGGAGCTGTTTTTA.

A single count supports this clonotype. Compared with germline, one end of the junction differs, possibly owing to a read error. J is TRBJ2-3 and V is TRBV7-2; D assignment may be TRBD1 or TRBD2 (6 bases each). The CDR3 is 13 residues long. CDR1 is SGHTA, CDR2 FQGNSA, per germline. The DNA for the CDR3 is TGTGCCAGCGGGGTCGGGGGCAAAGATAAGCAGTATTTT. Its translation: CASGVGGKDKQYF.

Comment on this clonotype: Because the CDR3 is missing its conserved closing phenylalanine or tryptophan, this is likely a read error. The rearrangement links TRBV19 to TRBJ2-7, with TRBD2 matching 9 bases. The J call is in doubt because the DNA end fits TRBJ2-1 better. This CDR3 spans 15 amino acids. Germline CDR1 is LNHDA and CDR2 is SQIVND (reference sequence). The CDR3 loop reads CASRLAGESYNEQFC. CDR3 DNA sequence: TGTGCCAGTAGGTTAGCGGGGGAATCCTACAATGAGCAGTTCTGC.

Concerning this clonotype: An end of the junction differs from the germline gene, which may be a read error. The chain recombines TRBV9 with TRBJ2-6; maybe TRBD2 (5 bases). Germline V gene data show CDR1 as SGDLS and CDR2 as YYNGEE. CDR3 size: 15 residues. CDR3 in DNA: TGTGCCACCAGCAGAGGGCCAGATACGCAGGATGTCCTGACTTTC. Translating gives CATSRGPDTQDVLTF.

The chain employs TRBV7-2 and TRBJ1-1; no reliable D call. CDR1 SGHTA and CDR2 FQGNSA come from the germline V gene. V was cut by 3 bases and J by 1 base, with 6 bases left in between. The CDR3 is 13 amino acids. The CDR3 DNA sequence: TGTGCCAGCAGCTTTACAGAGAACACTGAAGCTTTCTTT. Amino acid sequence: CASSFTENTEAFF.

This rearrangement joins TRBV7-9 to TRBJ2-7; D uncertain. V was trimmed by 2 bases and J by 4 bases, leaving 24 bases between them. Germline V gene lookup returns CDR1 SEHNR and CDR2 FQNEAQ (reference sequence). CDR3 length: 18 residues. Here the CDR3 reads CASSLPRGAATQYYEQYV. CDR3 coding DNA: TGTGCCAGCAGCTTACCTCGAGGTGCCGCTACGCAGTATTACGAGCAGTACGTC.

CDR3 sequence reads: CASTNRAHNSPLHF. The CDR3 coding sequence is TGTGCCAGTACCAACAGGGCCCATAATTCACCCCTCCACTTT. The rearrangement uses TRBV19 and TRBJ1-6; weak D call: TRBD1 (6 bases). V was clipped by 7 bases and J by 5 bases, with 12 bases between them. CDR3 size: 14 residues. Germline V gives CDR1 LNHDA, CDR2 SQIVND (reference sequence).

In the case of this clonotype: A junction end diverges from the germline sequence, so it may reflect a read error. V is TRBV5-1 and J is TRBJ1-2; unclear D gene. Germline CDR1 is SGHRS and CDR2 is YFSETQ. CDR3 size: 16 residues. The CDR3, as DNA: TGTGCCAGCAGCTTGGGGAGCAACGGGCTCGTATATGGCTACACCTTC. Protein product: CASSLGSNGLVYGYTF. The full variable domain, its missing parts supplied by reference TRBV5-1 and TRBJ1-2, is KAGVTQTPRYLIKTRGQQVTLSCSPISGHRSVSWYQQTPGQGLQFLFEYFSETQRNKGNFPGRFSGRQFSNSRSEMNVSTLELGDSALYLCASSLGSNGLVYGYTFGSGTRLTVV.

V and J are TRBV7-8 and TRBJ2-7; 7 bases agree with TRBD1. Germline CDR1 is SGHVS and CDR2 is FQNEAQ. V shed 2 bases, J shed 6 bases, and the junction held 16 bases outside the gene matches. CDR3 length: 17 amino acids. The CDR3 here is CASSLHPDGTALSEQYF. As DNA, the CDR3 is TGTGCCAGCAGCTTACATCCAGACGGGACAGCCCTTTCCGAGCAGTACTTC.

The J gene is TRBJ1-6, the V gene TRBV25-1; the D gene is possibly TRBD1 (5 bases). The germline V gene encodes CDR1 MGHDK and CDR2 SYGVNS. The CDR3 runs to 14 residues. Trimming pared 6 bases from V and 10 bases from J, leaving 16 bases between. The CDR3 sequence: CASSPGTRGSPLHF. DNA for the CDR3: TGTGCCAGCAGCCCAGGGACTCGCGGATCACCCCTCCACTTT.

To note about this clonotype: The conserved closing phenylalanine or tryptophan is absent in this CDR3, likely reflecting a read error. No DNA is shown, since the ends of the CDR3 on it are uncertain; the CDR3 is the one TCRdb lists. The V and J genes are TRBV2 and TRBJ1-2. The germline V gene encodes CDR1 SNHLY and CDR2 FYNNEI. A total of 15 residues make up the CDR3, ends included. The CDR3 sequence: CASSGGQIHEQFFGS.

The rearrangement joins TRBV7-9 to TRBJ2-6; 10 bases line up with TRBD2. The CDR3 loop spans 16 amino acids. The germline gives CDR1 SEHNR, CDR2 FQNEAQ (reference sequence). The trim removed 3 bases at V and 16 bases at J, leaving 15 bases unmatched. CDR3 in DNA: TGTGCCAGCAGCTTTCAGAGTAGCGGGGGGAGCGATGAGCTGACTTTC. Protein product: CASSFQSSGGSDELTF.

The V call is TRBV7-8, the J call TRBJ2-5, with a weak D call TRBD1 (6 bases). V was trimmed by 7 bases and J by 12 bases, leaving 27 bases between them. CDR3 length: 15 amino acids. Germline CDR1 is SGHVS and CDR2 is FQNEAQ. In nucleotides, the CDR3 is TGTGCCAGCACCCAGAAGGGGGAACTTCCTGAATCTGAGTACTTC. This encodes CASTQKGELPESEYF.

This clonotype was picked up one time. V is TRBV11-2 and J is TRBJ2-7, with TRBD2 matching 11 bases. Trimming took 7 bases from V and 0 from J; bases not matched to a gene: 8. CDR1 and CDR2 (germline): SGHAT, FQNNGV. CDR3 length: 16 residues. This CDR3 reads CASIPRTSGYSYEQYV. CDR3 nucleotide sequence: TGTGCCAGCATCCCCCGGACTAGCGGGTACTCCTACGAGCAGTACGTC.

On this clonotype itself: This CDR3 fails to terminate in the conserved phenylalanine or tryptophan, so it likely reflects a read error. Because the CDR3's place on the DNA is in doubt, the DNA is left out and the CDR3 is given as listed by TCRdb. The chain employs TRBV2 and TRBJ2-1; TRBD1 is taken as the D call from the table, unchecked against the DNA. CDR1 and CDR2 from the germline V gene are SNHLY and FYNNEI. With termini counted, the CDR3 has 15 amino acids. This CDR3 is CASGDGGTDTQEFFL.

V and J are TRBV7-8 and TRBJ2-5, with D possibly TRBD2 on 5 matching bases. CDR3 length: 15 amino acids. V dropped 0 bases and J dropped 14 bases, with 22 bases sitting between them. Germline V gene data show CDR1 as SGHVS and CDR2 as FQNEAQ. CDR3 sequence: CASSLAGGPETTHYF. In nucleotides, the CDR3 is TGTGCCAGCAGCTTAGCCGGAGGTCCAGAAACGACGCATTACTTC.

To note about this clonotype: The junction differs from germline at one of its ends, possibly a read error. This chain connects TRBV11-3 to TRBJ2-5; no clear D gene. The CDR3 has 14 residues. Germline V lookup: CDR1 SGHNT, CDR2 YENEEA. The CDR3 is CASSIDLEQETQYF. CDR3 DNA sequence: TGTGCCAGCAGCATAGACCTCGAACAAGAGACCCAGTACTTC.

This chain connects TRBV15 to TRBJ1-1; D remains unclear. V was clipped by 0 bases and J by 1 base, with 9 bases between them. CDR3 length equals 15 residues. CDR1 and CDR2 from the germline V gene are LNHNV and YYDKDF (reference sequence). The CDR3 DNA follows: TGTGCCACCAGCAGAGAAAAGGGTGCGAACACTGAAGCTTTCTTT. It encodes CATSREKGANTEAFF.